These 8 T cell receptor beta chains came from one sample sequenced in a study of CD8 T cells in ankylosing spondylitis. TCRdb redid the calling of the 5' RACE reads with MiXCR, one entry per CDR3 protein. This table has some 150,000 distinct CDR3 sequences, 40% to 50% appearing once. Sequencing was performed on synovial fluid, either unsorted or a sorted T cell fraction (not recorded which). Receptor source: a male donor with ankylosing spondylitis.

This chain's CDR3 is CASSLGLAEVTDTQYF. The CDR3 nucleotides are TGTGCCAGCAGTTTAGGGCTAGCGGAGGTCACAGATACGCAGTATTTT. The rearrangement joins TRBV12-3 or TRBV12-4 to TRBJ2-3, with TRBD2 matching 7 bases. After removal of 1 base from V and 2 bases from J, the junction contained 6 bases not matched to a gene. The CDR3 has 16 amino acids.

This clonotype occurred a few times. The V and J genes are TRBV24-1 and TRBJ2-2, with D possibly TRBD1 on 6 matching bases. V was pared by 3 bases and J by 1 base, with 11 bases between. Germline CDR1 is KGHDR and CDR2 is SFDVKD. The CDR3 covers 16 residues. The CDR3 here is CATSDNQGMNTGELFF. DNA of the CDR3: TGTGCCACCAGTGATAATCAGGGGATGAACACCGGGGAGCTGTTTTTT.

The chain joins TRBV20-1 to TRBJ1-3; D call uncertain. This CDR3 region has 17 residues. V shed 3 bases and J shed 0 bases, with 18 bases lying between them. The germline V gene encodes CDR1 DFQATT and CDR2 SNEGSKA (reference sequence). The CDR3 DNA is TGCAGTGCTAGGCCCTGGCTAGTCGCGAGCTCTGGAAACACCATATATTTT. Translated: CSARPWLVASSGNTIYF.

The rearrangement joins TRBV20-1 to TRBJ2-3; tentatively, D is TRBD2 (6 bases). CDR1 and CDR2 (germline): DFQATT, SNEGSKA (reference sequence). This CDR3 region has 16 residues. Trimming left V 1 base short and J 1 base short, with 15 bases between. CDR3 bases: TGCAGTGCTAGAGTCGCGGGGAGGAAGGGCACAGATACGCAGTATTTT. It translates to CSARVAGRKGTDTQYF.

The chain recombines TRBV10-3 with TRBJ2-5, with D tentatively TRBD1 (6 bases). V lost 0 bases and J lost 4, with 18 bases in between. Germline loops: CDR1 ENHRY, CDR2 SYGVKD. This CDR3 has 17 amino acids. CDR3 in DNA: TGTGCCATCAGTGAGTCGAGGGTCAGCAGGGGTTTAGAGACCCAGTACTTC. Translated, it gives CAISESRVSRGLETQYF.

The genes are TRBV28 and TRBJ1-4; 7 nucleotides match TRBD1. The length of the CDR3 is 15 residues. Germline CDR1 reads MDHEN; CDR2 reads SYDVKM. Unmatched junction bases numbered 9, after V lost 4 bases and J lost 7 bases. The CDR3 spells CASSSQDRWGEKLFF. CDR3 nucleotides: TGTGCCAGCAGTTCCCAGGACAGGTGGGGTGAAAAACTGTTTTTT.

The V and J genes are TRBV5-1 and TRBJ2-3; D is perhaps TRBD2 (5 bases). Trimming shortened V by 0 bases and J by 9 bases, and 17 bases separated the two germline ends. The CDR3 length is 15 residues. The germline gives CDR1 SGHRS, CDR2 YFSETQ. The CDR3 is CASSLVFLKGRTQYF. CDR3 DNA: TGCGCCAGCAGCTTGGTTTTCCTCAAAGGGAGAACGCAGTATTTT.

The rearrangement uses TRBV12-3 or TRBV12-4 and TRBJ1-1; D gene ambiguous. Between the trimmed V and J ends, which lost 2 bases and 0 bases, there was a span of 16 bases. The CDR3 sequence is 17 residues long. The DNA of the CDR3 is TGTGCCAGCAGTTTATCGTGGGGAGGCTGGATGAACACTGAAGCTTTCTTT. Protein product: CASSLSWGGWMNTEAFF.